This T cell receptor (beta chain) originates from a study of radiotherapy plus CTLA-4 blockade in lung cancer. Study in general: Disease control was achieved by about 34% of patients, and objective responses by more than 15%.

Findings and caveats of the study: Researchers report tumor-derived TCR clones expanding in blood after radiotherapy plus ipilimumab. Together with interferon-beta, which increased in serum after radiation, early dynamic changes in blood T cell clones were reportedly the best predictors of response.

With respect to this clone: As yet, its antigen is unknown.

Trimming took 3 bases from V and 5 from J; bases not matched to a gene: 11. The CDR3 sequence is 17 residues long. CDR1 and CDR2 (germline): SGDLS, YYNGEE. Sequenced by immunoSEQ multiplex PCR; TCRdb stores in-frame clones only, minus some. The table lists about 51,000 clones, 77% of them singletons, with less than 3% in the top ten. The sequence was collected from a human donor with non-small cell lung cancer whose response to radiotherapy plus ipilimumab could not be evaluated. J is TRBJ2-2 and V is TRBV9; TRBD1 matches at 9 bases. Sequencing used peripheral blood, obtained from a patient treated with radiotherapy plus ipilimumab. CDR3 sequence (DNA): TGTGCCAGCAGCGAGGCCCCCCCGGACAGGGGTACCGGGGAGCTGTTTTTT. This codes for CASSEAPPDRGTGELFF.